This T cell receptor (beta chain) is drawn from a study of Ad26.COV2.S vaccination and SARS-CoV-2 variants. Overall study findings and caveats: The TCR-based breadth and depth measures might underestimate overall T cell responses. Vaccine recipients showed a spike-specific TCR breadth that was higher than in placebo recipients.

The V gene's germline CDR1 is KGHDR and CDR2 SFDVKD. This CDR3 comprises 16 residues. V gave up 3 bases and J gave up 5 bases; unmatched junction bases: 5. Of note for this clone: The antigen is not known.

Generated by immunoSEQ multiplex PCR, the TCRdb table keeps only in-frame clones and is missing some. The sample contains approximately 340,000 clones, approximately 81% of which appear only once. As for treatment: some 19 received Ad26.COV2.S at low or high dose, single or two shots; 5 received placebo; per-sample allocation not given. It was on day 63 after the first vaccine or placebo injection that samples were taken. The source of this sequence is a person between 18 and 65 years old who received the Ad26.COV2.S COVID-19 vaccine or a placebo. Source: peripheral blood, taken in a trial of Ad26.COV2.S vaccine versus placebo. The J gene is TRBJ2-2, the V gene TRBV24-1, with TRBD1 identical over 10 bases. The CDR3: CATSDPGQGLTGELFF. CDR3 DNA sequence: TGTGCCACCAGTGATCCGGGACAGGGGCTTACCGGGGAGCTGTTTTTT.